Sequencing of this T cell receptor beta chain was carried out in a study of blood T cell repertoires in COVID-19. Germline assignment: CDR1 SGDLS and CDR2 YYNGEE. The CDR3 totals 15 residues. J lost 6 bases, V lost 3 bases, and 3 bases had no gene match. Per the authors' pipeline: Reference gene primers were amplified, and this amplification served to estimate nucleated cell counts. Sequencing used immunoSEQ multiplex PCR; TCRdb keeps in-frame clones, though not all of them. From that table come the V and J calls and clone size; the DNA was used to work out D and trimming. The sample lists about 120,000 clones, about 75% seen once, with more than 15% in the top ten.

The TCR comes from a woman older than 75 with active or convalescent COVID-19. V is TRBV9 and J is TRBJ2-1, with 13 positions matching TRBD2. The sequenced sample consisted of peripheral blood. The CDR3 protein is CASSGLAGGGNEQFF. CDR3 coding DNA: TGTGCCAGCAGCGGACTAGCGGGAGGAGGCAATGAGCAGTTCTTC.